Presented here are 21 T cell receptor beta chains from one specimen sequenced in a study of blood T cells in healthy people across ages. Then a second PCR, running roughly 6 to 12 cycles, was carried out with a sample-barcoded 5' primer and a J-beta primer mix. TCRdb passed the 5' RACE reads through MiXCR, listing each CDR3 protein once. The table has some 1,500,000 distinct CDR3 sequences, less than 45% seen once. The sequencing sample was made of blood. The receptors come from a woman between 18 and 29 years old in good health.

This clonotype was counted only a few times. This chain joins TRBV4-1 and TRBJ2-7, with D possibly TRBD1 on 5 matching bases. The germline CDR1 and CDR2 sequences are MGHRA and YSYEKL. Trimming took off 3 bases at V and 2 bases at J, with 11 bases between the two ends. The CDR3 consists of 14 residues. CDR3 sequence reads: CASSQLTVTYEQYF. CDR3 DNA sequence: TGCGCCAGCAGCCAGTTGACAGTTACCTACGAGCAGTACTTC.

The chain joins TRBV10-3 to TRBJ2-4; the match to TRBD2 covers 14 bases. Trimming at V came to 4 bases and at J to 11 bases, leaving 4 bases not matched to a gene. CDR3 length: 14 residues. Per germline, CDR1 ENHRY and CDR2 SYGVKD. CDR3 DNA sequence: TGTGCCATCAGTGGGCCGGGACTAGCGGGGGTTCAGTACTTC. This translates into CAISGPGLAGVQYF.

The rearrangement uses TRBV19 and TRBJ1-2, with D possibly TRBD1 on 5 matching bases. Germline V gives CDR1 LNHDA, CDR2 SQIVND (reference sequence). This CDR3 region has 12 residues. Trimming left V 3 bases short and J 10 bases short, with 12 bases between. CDR3 DNA: TGTGCCAGTAGTATTGGTGGGGGAGTCTACACCTTC. This codes for CASSIGGGVYTF.

This clonotype was seen a handful of times. The chain uses TRBV7-2 and TRBJ1-6; the D gene is possibly TRBD1 (5 bases). The CDR3 runs to 14 residues. Trimming shortened V by 1 base and J by 7 bases, and 8 bases separated the two germline ends. CDR1 and CDR2 (germline): SGHTA, FQGNSA. CDR3 protein: CASSLVRDNSPLHF. The CDR3 region has the DNA TGTGCCAGCAGCTTAGTCAGGGACAATTCACCCCTCCACTTT.

This clonotype was seen a handful of times. This chain uses TRBV4-1 with TRBJ2-2, with D possibly TRBD1 on 6 matching bases. V shed 0 bases and J shed 1 base, with 12 bases lying between them. Germline CDR1 is MGHRA and CDR2 is YSYEKL. This CDR3 contains 17 residues. The CDR3 spells CASSQDLGRGNTGELFF. CDR3 coding DNA: TGCGCCAGCAGCCAAGATCTGGGCAGGGGGAACACCGGGGAGCTGTTTTTT.

The chain is built from TRBV12-3 or TRBV12-4 and TRBJ1-1, with TRBD1 matching 8 bases. V lost 6 bases, J lost 11 bases, and 14 bases stayed unmatched. CDR3 size: 14 residues. The CDR3 DNA sequence: TGTGCCAGCAGCCATCATAACCAGGGGGCCAGGGCTTTCTTT. Amino acids: CASSHHNQGARAFF.

This clonotype came up many times. This chain connects TRBV6-2 or TRBV6-3 to TRBJ1-2; D is uncertain. This CDR3 contains 10 residues. The germline V gene encodes CDR1 MNHEY and CDR2 SVGEGT. Trimming pared 6 bases from V and 2 bases from J, leaving 1 base between. The CDR3 spells CASRNYGYTF. CDR3 bases: TGTGCCAGCAGGAACTATGGCTACACCTTC.

This clonotype was counted between two and nine times. This rearrangement joins TRBV4-1 to TRBJ1-2; maybe TRBD1 (5 bases). There are 16 residues in the CDR3. V was cut by 2 bases and J by 2 bases, with 15 bases left in between. Germline-derived CDR1 and CDR2 are MGHRA and YSYEKL. In DNA, the CDR3 is TGCGCCAGCAGCCAACGAGACAGTTTCTGGAACTATGGCTACACCTTC. It codes for CASSQRDSFWNYGYTF.

A remark on this clonotype: One end of the junction is discordant with germline, which a read error may explain. The rearrangement uses TRBV4-2 and TRBJ2-5; no clear D gene. With the DNA end fitting TRBJ2-7 better, the J assignment may be wrong. The CDR3 loop spans 13 amino acids. The germline V gene has CDR1 LGHNA and CDR2 YNFKEQ. This CDR3 is CASNQGLSYEQYF. The CDR3 nucleotides are TGTGCCAGCAACCAAGGGTTATCTTACGAGCAGTACTTC.

Only one count was recorded for this clonotype. The rearrangement joins TRBV10-3 to TRBJ1-1; 12 bases match TRBD1. V dropped 8 bases and J dropped 7; count of bases not matched to a gene: 8. The CDR3 runs 14 residues. Germline-derived CDR1 and CDR2 are ENHRY and SYGVKD. The CDR3 loop reads CAIGRDRGLSEAFF. In nucleotides, the CDR3 is TGTGCCATCGGGCGGGACAGGGGGCTTAGTGAAGCTTTCTTT.

V is TRBV12-3 or TRBV12-4 and J is TRBJ1-1; 7 bases line up with TRBD1. Germline trimming cut 5 bases from V and 7 bases from J; bases unmatched to any gene: 13. There are 15 residues in the CDR3. CDR3 in amino acids: CASSLHKQGYNEAFF. DNA for the CDR3: TGTGCCAGCAGTCTACATAAACAGGGGTATAATGAAGCTTTCTTT.

This sequence joins TRBV20-1 and TRBJ1-2; D possibly corresponds to TRBD1 (5 bases). The CDR3 runs to 13 residues. Germline values: CDR1 DFQATT, CDR2 SNEGSKA (reference sequence). V was trimmed by 4 bases and J by 0 bases, leaving 9 bases between them. The CDR3 protein is CSAKHRSNYGYTF. CDR3 DNA sequence: TGCAGTGCTAAGCACAGGTCTAACTATGGCTACACCTTC.

V usage is TRBV7-2 and J usage is TRBJ1-2; 8 bases are shared with TRBD1. This CDR3 spans 14 amino acids. The germline V gene encodes CDR1 SGHTA and CDR2 FQGNSA. V trimming: 8 bases; J trimming: 4 bases; junction bases outside the gene matches: 9. In DNA, the CDR3 is TGTGCCAGCGGCCGGACAGGGTCATTCTATGGCTACACCTTC. It encodes CASGRTGSFYGYTF.

The rearrangement links TRBV6-4 to TRBJ2-1; TRBD2 matches 9 bases. The germline V gene has CDR1 MRHNA and CDR2 SNTAGT. V gave up 3 bases and J gave up 7 bases; unmatched junction bases: 4. The length of the CDR3 is 14 residues. CDR3 DNA: TGTGCCAGCAGTGAGCGGGGGGGCGGGAATGAGCAGTTCTTC. This encodes CASSERGGGNEQFF.

The V call is TRBV7-2, the J call TRBJ2-3, with D tentatively TRBD1 (6 bases). In germline, CDR1 is SGHTA, CDR2 FQGNSA. The V and J ends lost 7 bases and 5 bases respectively, with 16 bases between them. CDR3 length: 14 residues. CDR3 in DNA: TGTGCCAGCACCATAGGGGGAGTGTTAGATACGCAGTATTTT. Protein: CASTIGGVLDTQYF.

This clonotype showed up just a few times. The rearrangement uses TRBV2 and TRBJ2-5; D remains unclear. The CDR3 length is 16 residues. Germline V CDR1 and CDR2: SNHLY, FYNNEI. Trimming took off 5 bases at V and 2 bases at J, with 18 bases between the two ends. This CDR3 is CASSSPTSVVQETQYF. The CDR3 nucleotides read TGTGCCAGCAGTTCCCCGACGAGCGTCGTTCAAGAGACCCAGTACTTC. Looking up the rest from reference TRBV2 and TRBJ2-5 gives the full variable domain: EPEVTQTPSHQVTQMGQEVILRCVPISNHLYFYWYRQILGQKVEFLVSFYNNEISEKSEIFDDQFSVERPDGSNFTLKIRSTKLEDSAMYFCASSSPTSVVQETQYFGPGTRLLVL.

This clonotype was recorded a few times. The J gene is TRBJ2-4, the V gene TRBV4-3; the match to TRBD1 covers 7 bases. With V trimmed by 4 bases and J by 1 base, 4 bases remained unmatched. The germline CDR1 and CDR2 sequences are LGHNA and YSLEER. This CDR3 is 15 amino acids long. The CDR3 loop reads CASSPGTAAKNIQYF. CDR3 coding DNA: TGCGCCAGCAGCCCTGGGACAGCCGCCAAAAACATTCAGTACTTC.

This clonotype was observed a handful of times. The CDR3 reads CASSPEEYQETQYF. In nucleotides, the CDR3 is TGCGCCAGCAGCCCTGAAGAGTACCAAGAGACCCAGTACTTC. The rearrangement links TRBV4-1 to TRBJ2-5; D not resolved. The germline V and J ends were trimmed by 4 bases and 0 bases, with 9 bases remaining between them. From germline, CDR1 is MGHRA and CDR2 YSYEKL. The CDR3 sequence is 14 residues long.

The V gene is TRBV5-5, the J gene TRBJ1-5; D gene unclear. The CDR3 has 14 amino acids. V lost 4 bases and J lost 0, with 8 bases in between. Germline CDR1 and CDR2: SGHKS and YYEKEE (reference sequence). This chain's CDR3 is CASSPEDSNQPQHF. The CDR3 region has the DNA TGTGCCAGCAGCCCGGAAGATAGCAATCAGCCCCAGCATTTT.

Notes on this clonotype: A much larger clone lies a single base off, so this may be a read error. The chain is built from TRBV9 and TRBJ1-2; D is unresolved. Germline values: CDR1 SGDLS, CDR2 YYNGEE. Between the trimmed V and J ends, which lost 5 bases and 2 bases, there was a span of 13 bases. The CDR3 length is 14 residues. As DNA, the CDR3 is TGTGCCAGCAGGCCAAACTTGGCAAACTATGGCTACACCTTC. It is translated as CASRPNLANYGYTF.

This rearrangement joins TRBV29-1 to TRBJ1-2; 7 nucleotides agree with TRBD1. This CDR3 has 12 residues. CDR1 is SQVTM and CDR2 is ANQGSEA in the germline V gene. With 5 bases clipped from V and 8 bases from J, the junction kept 8 bases outside the gene matches. CDR3 DNA sequence: TGCAGCGTTTTGACCGGGACAGTAGGCTACACCTTC. Protein: CSVLTGTVGYTF.